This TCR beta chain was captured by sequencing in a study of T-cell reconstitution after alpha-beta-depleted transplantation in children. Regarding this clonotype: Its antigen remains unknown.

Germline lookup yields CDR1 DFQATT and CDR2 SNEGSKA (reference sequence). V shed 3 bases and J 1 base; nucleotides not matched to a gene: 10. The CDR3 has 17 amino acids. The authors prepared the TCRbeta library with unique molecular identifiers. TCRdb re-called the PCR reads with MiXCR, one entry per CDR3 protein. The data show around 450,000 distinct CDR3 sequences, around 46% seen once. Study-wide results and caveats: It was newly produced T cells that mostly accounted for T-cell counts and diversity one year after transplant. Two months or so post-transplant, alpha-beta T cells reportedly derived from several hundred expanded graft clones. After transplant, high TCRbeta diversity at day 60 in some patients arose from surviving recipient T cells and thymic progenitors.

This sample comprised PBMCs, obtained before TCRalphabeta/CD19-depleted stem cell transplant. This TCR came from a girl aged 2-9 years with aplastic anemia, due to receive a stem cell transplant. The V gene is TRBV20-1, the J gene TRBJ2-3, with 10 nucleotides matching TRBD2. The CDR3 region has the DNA TGCAGTGCTAGTAGGGCTAGCGGGAGTAGAGGCACAGATACGCAGTATTTT. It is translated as CSASRASGSRGTDTQYF.